The 16 T cell receptor beta chains below come from one sample, sequenced in a study of blood T cells in healthy people across ages. The authors ran a second PCR of about 6 to 11 cycles using a sample-barcoded 5' primer and a J-beta primer mix. MiXCR, applied by TCRdb to the 5' RACE reads, yields one record per CDR3 protein. The sample contains hundreds of thousands of distinct CDR3 sequences, about 61% of which appear only once. The sample was blood. These receptors were obtained from a middle-aged man in good health.

The rearrangement uses TRBV7-8 and TRBJ2-5, with D perhaps TRBD1 or TRBD2 (5 bases each). CDR1 is SGHVS, CDR2 FQNEAQ, per germline. The CDR3 covers 14 residues. Trimming left V 0 bases short and J 5 bases short, with 10 bases between. CDR3 bases: TGTGCCAGCAGCTTAGCGGGACGGTCGGAGACCCAGTACTTC. Translating it yields CASSLAGRSETQYF.

The CDR3 reads CASIPVSGANVLTF. The CDR3 bases are TGTGCCAGCATCCCTGTCTCTGGGGCCAACGTCCTGACTTTC. The rearrangement joins TRBV6-6 to TRBJ2-6; the D is unclear. Per germline, CDR1 MNHNY and CDR2 SVGAGI (reference sequence). V was clipped by 7 bases and J by 0 bases, with 7 bases between them. The CDR3 runs to 14 residues.

V and J are TRBV7-2 and TRBJ2-3; D is ambiguous. CDR1 is SGHTA, CDR2 FQGNSA, per germline. With 5 bases removed from V and 3 bases from J, the gap between germline ends came to 18 bases. The CDR3 covers 16 residues. Here the CDR3 DNA reads TGTGCCAGCAGCCGCACCCGGGTCTCAGATACAGATACGCAGTATTTT. Translation: CASSRTRVSDTDTQYF.

The chain recombines TRBV7-2 with TRBJ2-1; D tentatively fits TRBD1 or TRBD2 (5 bases each). CDR1 is SGHTA and CDR2 is FQGNSA in the germline V gene. V gave up 3 bases and J gave up 8 bases, with 14 bases separating them. The CDR3 spans 14 residues. This CDR3 is CASSLSRGADEQFF. Here the CDR3 DNA reads TGTGCCAGCAGCTTGAGCCGGGGCGCAGATGAGCAGTTCTTC.

The rearrangement uses TRBV28 and TRBJ2-1; TRBD1 aligns across 7 bases. The length of the CDR3 is 16 residues. With V trimmed by 5 bases and J by 6 bases, 13 bases remained unmatched. Germline lookup yields CDR1 MDHEN and CDR2 SYDVKM. In nucleotides, the CDR3 is TGTGCCAGCAGTCTCTCCCCCCCAACAGGGGTCAATGAGCAGTTCTTC. Translating gives CASSLSPPTGVNEQFF.

This clonotype was seen once. The V gene is TRBV2, the J gene TRBJ2-5; perhaps D is TRBD1 or TRBD2 (6 bases each). From germline, CDR1 is SNHLY and CDR2 FYNNEI. Trimming shortened V by 3 bases and J by 5 bases, and 13 bases separated the two germline ends. The CDR3 is 14 residues long. CDR3 sequence reads: CASSDGGAGETQYF. DNA for the CDR3: TGTGCCAGCAGTGACGGGGGCGCGGGGGAGACCCAGTACTTC.

The CDR3 DNA is TGTGCCAGCAGCCTATGGTCTAGCGGGAGTAGCGATGAGCAGTACTTC. Amino acid sequence: CASSLWSSGSSDEQYF. J is TRBJ2-5 and V is TRBV12-3 or TRBV12-4; 10 bases agree with TRBD2. CDR3 size: 16 residues. Trimming at V came to 6 bases and at J to 11 bases, leaving 18 bases not matched to a gene.

The chain is built from TRBV29-1 and TRBJ2-7; D possibly uses TRBD1 or TRBD2 (7 bases each). Trimming took 7 bases from V and 4 from J, leaving 20 bases between them. This CDR3 is 14 amino acids long. In germline, CDR1 is SQVTM, CDR2 ANQGSEA. CDR3 in amino acids: CSALAETGTYEQYF. CDR3 nucleotide sequence: TGCAGCGCCCTAGCGGAGACAGGGACGTACGAGCAGTACTTC.

The chain combines TRBV7-9 with TRBJ2-5; possible D gene TRBD2, 6 bases. CDR3 length equals 12 residues. CDR1 is SEHNR and CDR2 is FQNEAQ in the germline V gene (reference sequence). Between the trimmed V and J ends, which lost 4 bases and 11 bases, there was a span of 14 bases. In nucleotides, the CDR3 is TGTGCCAGCAGCTCAGAGTCGGGGGAGCAGTACTTC. Amino acid sequence: CASSSESGEQYF.

The CDR3 DNA sequence: TGTGCCAGCAGTTACTCTCCGGACAGGGCAACTGAAGCTTTCTTT. Amino acid sequence: CASSYSPDRATEAFF. The chain is built from TRBV6-5 and TRBJ1-1, with 8 bases lining up with TRBD1. Per germline, CDR1 MNHEY and CDR2 SVGAGI. The CDR3 consists of 15 residues. With 0 bases clipped from V and 5 bases from J, the junction kept 5 bases outside the gene matches.

The V gene is TRBV25-1, the J gene TRBJ2-7; D tentatively reads TRBD1 or TRBD2 (6 bases each). The CDR3 runs 16 residues. Trimming left V 3 bases short and J 3 bases short, with 18 bases between. Germline loops: CDR1 MGHDK, CDR2 SYGVNS. The CDR3 is CASSDAVAGHHYEQYF. CDR3 coding DNA: TGTGCCAGCAGTGACGCGGTCGCGGGACACCACTACGAGCAGTACTTC.

The chain links TRBV27 to TRBJ2-1, with D possibly matching TRBD2 (7 bases). Germline V CDR1 and CDR2: MNHEY, SMNVEV (reference sequence). Between the trimmed V and J ends, which lost 7 bases and 1 base, there was a span of 14 bases. The CDR3 has 15 amino acids. CDR3: CASTMEGGSYNEQFF. The CDR3 DNA reads TGTGCCAGCACCATGGAGGGGGGGTCCTACAATGAGCAGTTCTTC.

The chain employs TRBV15 and TRBJ2-3, with TRBD2 matching over 13 bases. The germline V gene has CDR1 LNHNV and CDR2 YYDKDF (reference sequence). Unmatched junction bases numbered 7, after V lost 5 bases and J lost 2 bases. The CDR3 is 17 amino acids. CDR3 in amino acids: CATSGRGLAGNTDTQYF. In DNA form, the CDR3 reads TGTGCCACCAGCGGAAGGGGACTAGCGGGAAACACAGATACGCAGTATTTT.

This rearrangement joins TRBV12-3 or TRBV12-4 to TRBJ1-5; D not resolved. The CDR3 extends over 12 amino acids. The V gene lost 5 bases and the J gene lost 6 bases, with 8 bases spanning the gap. The chain's CDR3 is CASSPRSQPQHF. CDR3 nucleotides: TGTGCCAGCAGTCCTCGAAGTCAGCCCCAGCATTTT.

This chain uses TRBV4-3 with TRBJ2-1; TRBD2 aligns across 8 bases. The J call is in doubt because the DNA end fits TRBJ2-7 better. Looked up from germline, CDR1 is LGHNA and CDR2 is YSLEER. The CDR3 runs to 17 residues. CDR3 bases: TGCGCCAGCAGCCAAGAAGCGGGAGCGAGCTCCTACAATGAGCAGTACTTC. Amino acid sequence: CASSQEAGASSYNEQYF.

The chain carries TRBV7-3 and TRBJ1-1; no reliable D call. Germline lookup yields CDR1 SGHTA and CDR2 FQGTGA. The CDR3 extends over 16 amino acids. The ends were cut back, 5 bases at V and 1 base at J, with 17 bases in the middle. The CDR3 loop is CASSQDGHGGNTEAFF. The CDR3 DNA is TGTGCCAGCAGCCAGGATGGCCACGGTGGGAACACTGAAGCTTTCTTT.